This is a list of T cell receptor beta chains from one sample in a study of blood T cell repertoires in COVID-19. Sequenced by immunoSEQ multiplex PCR; TCRdb stores in-frame clones only, minus some. The table includes 300,000 to 400,000 clones, about nine tenths detected once. Sequences were obtained from peripheral blood. These receptors were collected from an older woman with COVID-19, enrolled during active disease. Each CDR3 is given with its conserved first and last residue. Each record gives: V gene, D gene, clone size, J gene, CDR3 protein, CDR3 DNA. The D gene is left open where the match is weak. A row's size may be missing; if present it is once, few, many or a size class.

v_gene: TRBV7-2; d_gene: NA; abundance: NA; j_gene: TRBJ1-1; CDR3aa: CASSLQGNTEAFF; CDR3nt: TGTGCCAGCAGCTTGCAGGGGAACACTGAAGCTTTCTTT
v_gene: TRBV5-4; d_gene: NA; abundance: NA; j_gene: TRBJ2-5; CDR3aa: CASSLARKETQYF; CDR3nt: TGTGCCAGCAGCTTGGCTAGGAAAGAGACCCAGTACTTC
v_gene: TRBV24-1; d_gene: NA; abundance: NA; j_gene: TRBJ2-7; CDR3aa: CATSDPTGQFQYF; CDR3nt: TGTGCCACCAGTGACCCTACAGGACAGTTTCAGTACTTC
v_gene: TRBV5-4; d_gene: NA; abundance: NA; j_gene: TRBJ1-5; CDR3aa: CASSFGGNQPQHF; CDR3nt: TGTGCCAGCAGCTTTGGAGGGAATCAGCCCCAGCATTTT
v_gene: TRBV2; d_gene: TRBD2; abundance: many; j_gene: TRBJ2-1; CDR3aa: CASTAGGTEQFF; CDR3nt: TGTGCCAGCACAGCGGGGGGGACCGAGCAGTTCTTC
v_gene: TRBV9; d_gene: NA; abundance: NA; j_gene: TRBJ2-5; CDR3aa: CASSVAEYQETQYF; CDR3nt: TGTGCCAGCAGCGTAGCTGAGTACCAAGAGACCCAGTACTTC
v_gene: TRBV24-1; d_gene: NA; abundance: NA; j_gene: TRBJ1-3; CDR3aa: CATADRFSGNTIYF; CDR3nt: TGTGCCACCGCAGACAGGTTCTCTGGAAACACCATATATTTT
v_gene: TRBV4-2; d_gene: TRBD2; abundance: NA; j_gene: TRBJ2-3; CDR3aa: CASRPGLAGALDTQYF; CDR3nt: TGTGCCAGCAGACCCGGACTAGCGGGGGCCCTAGATACGCAGTATTTT
v_gene: TRBV24-1; d_gene: NA; abundance: NA; j_gene: TRBJ1-5; CDR3aa: CATSGPGGNQPQHF; CDR3nt: TGTGCCACCAGTGGGCCGGGTGGCAATCAGCCCCAGCATTTT
v_gene: TRBV6-6; d_gene: NA; abundance: NA; j_gene: TRBJ1-2; CDR3aa: CASSYDIRGGYTF; CDR3nt: TGTGCCAGCAGTTACGACATCCGGGGAGGCTACACCTTC
v_gene: TRBV9; d_gene: TRBD1; abundance: NA; j_gene: TRBJ1-2; CDR3aa: CASSPDRGYGYTF; CDR3nt: TGTGCCAGCAGCCCAGACAGGGGCTATGGCTACACCTTC
v_gene: TRBV6-4; d_gene: NA; abundance: NA; j_gene: TRBJ2-1; CDR3aa: CASRLLSSYNEQFF; CDR3nt: TGTGCCAGCCGACTTCTTAGCTCCTACAATGAGCAGTTCTTC
v_gene: TRBV5-1; d_gene: TRBD2; abundance: NA; j_gene: TRBJ2-5; CDR3aa: CASSLGLLAGGTQETQYF; CDR3nt: TGCGCCAGCAGCTTGGGCTTGCTAGCGGGGGGCACCCAAGAGACCCAGTACTTC
v_gene: TRBV12-3/TRBV12-4; d_gene: NA; abundance: NA; j_gene: TRBJ2-5; CDR3aa: CASSWETQQYF; CDR3nt: TGTGCCAGCAGTTGGGAGACTCAACAGTACTTC
v_gene: TRBV7-9; d_gene: NA; abundance: NA; j_gene: TRBJ1-4; CDR3aa: CASSLAGGGEKLFF; CDR3nt: TGTGCCAGCAGCTTGGCGGGAGGTGGCGAAAAACTGTTTTTT
v_gene: TRBV19; d_gene: TRBD1; abundance: NA; j_gene: TRBJ2-1; CDR3aa: CASSPGQGGSYNEQFF; CDR3nt: TGTGCCAGTAGTCCCGGACAGGGGGGTTCCTACAATGAGCAGTTCTTC
v_gene: TRBV7-2; d_gene: NA; abundance: NA; j_gene: TRBJ1-6; CDR3aa: CASSLTGGNYSPLHF; CDR3nt: TGTGCCAGCAGCCTCACCGGGGGTAATTATTCACCCCTCCACTTT
v_gene: TRBV18; d_gene: TRBD1; abundance: NA; j_gene: TRBJ1-2; CDR3aa: CASSPGQGERFGYTF; CDR3nt: TGTGCCAGCTCCCCAGGACAGGGGGAAAGGTTTGGCTACACCTTC
v_gene: TRBV12-5; d_gene: TRBD1; abundance: NA; j_gene: TRBJ2-5; CDR3aa: CASGYTGEETQYF; CDR3nt: TGTGCTAGTGGTTATACAGGGGAAGAGACCCAGTACTTC
v_gene: TRBV5-1; d_gene: TRBD2; abundance: NA; j_gene: TRBJ2-3; CDR3aa: CASSLVYGGAEDTQYF; CDR3nt: TGCGCCAGCAGCTTGGTATACGGGGGGGCGGAAGATACGCAGTATTTT
v_gene: TRBV30; d_gene: NA; abundance: NA; j_gene: TRBJ1-6; CDR3aa: CAWSVGRGGNSPLHF; CDR3nt: TGTGCCTGGAGTGTAGGTCGCGGGGGGAATTCACCCCTCCACTTT
v_gene: TRBV19; d_gene: TRBD1; abundance: NA; j_gene: TRBJ1-2; CDR3aa: CASSRGIGGDYGYTF; CDR3nt: TGTGCCAGTAGCAGGGGGATCGGGGGCGACTATGGCTACACCTTC
v_gene: TRBV29-1; d_gene: NA; abundance: NA; j_gene: TRBJ2-1; CDR3aa: CSVVGQGGNEQFF; CDR3nt: TGCAGCGTTGTAGGCCAGGGAGGTAATGAGCAGTTCTTC
v_gene: TRBV12-3/TRBV12-4; d_gene: NA; abundance: NA; j_gene: TRBJ1-3; CDR3aa: CASSLYVGNTIYF; CDR3nt: TGTGCCAGCAGTTTGTATGTGGGAAACACCATATATTTT
v_gene: TRBV28; d_gene: NA; abundance: once; j_gene: TRBJ1-2; CDR3aa: CASRSTRGQGYTF; CDR3nt: TGTGCCAGCAGAAGTACCAGGGGCCAAGGCTACACCTTC
v_gene: TRBV30; d_gene: NA; abundance: NA; j_gene: TRBJ1-1; CDR3aa: CAWSGGTGTEAFF; CDR3nt: TGTGCCTGGAGTGGCGGAACGGGTACTGAAGCTTTCTTT
v_gene: TRBV27; d_gene: NA; abundance: NA; j_gene: TRBJ1-1; CDR3aa: CASSLSLFGGTEAFF; CDR3nt: TGTGCCAGCAGTTTATCGCTCTTCGGGGGCACTGAAGCTTTCTTT
v_gene: TRBV9; d_gene: TRBD2; abundance: NA; j_gene: TRBJ2-1; CDR3aa: CASSQEGLASYNEQFF; CDR3nt: TGTGCCAGCAGCCAAGAGGGACTAGCGTCCTACAATGAGCAGTTCTTC
v_gene: TRBV5-1; d_gene: TRBD1; abundance: NA; j_gene: TRBJ1-1; CDR3aa: CASSLGRGPDTEAFF; CDR3nt: TGCGCCAGCAGCTTGGGAAGGGGGCCGGACACTGAAGCTTTCTTT
v_gene: TRBV3-1/TRBV3-2; d_gene: TRBD2; abundance: NA; j_gene: TRBJ2-2; CDR3aa: CASSQDLEAGYTGELFF; CDR3nt: TGTGCCAGCAGCCAAGATCTAGAAGCGGGATACACCGGGGAGCTGTTTTTT
v_gene: TRBV18; d_gene: NA; abundance: many; j_gene: TRBJ2-7; CDR3aa: CASSTGLTSYEQYF; CDR3nt: TGTGCCAGCTCTACCGGACTGACCTCCTACGAGCAGTACTTC
v_gene: TRBV4-1; d_gene: TRBD2; abundance: NA; j_gene: TRBJ2-2; CDR3aa: CASSQEAGVHGELFF; CDR3nt: TGCGCCAGCAGCCAAGAGGCGGGGGTACACGGGGAGCTGTTTTTT
v_gene: TRBV27; d_gene: NA; abundance: once; j_gene: TRBJ1-1; CDR3aa: CASSLRGGTEAFF; CDR3nt: TGTGCCAGCAGTTTAAGGGGGGGGACTGAAGCTTTCTTT
v_gene: TRBV6-1; d_gene: NA; abundance: NA; j_gene: TRBJ2-7; CDR3aa: CASSDRGLGEQYF; CDR3nt: TGTGCCAGCAGTGATCGGGGTTTGGGCGAGCAGTACTTC
v_gene: TRBV19; d_gene: NA; abundance: NA; j_gene: TRBJ2-7; CDR3aa: CASSTHRAGGRDEQYF; CDR3nt: TGTGCCAGTAGTACCCACCGGGCAGGAGGTAGGGACGAGCAGTACTTC
v_gene: TRBV10-3; d_gene: TRBD2; abundance: NA; j_gene: TRBJ2-1; CDR3aa: CAIRGHLAGVNHEQFF; CDR3nt: TGTGCCATCAGGGGGCACCTAGCGGGGGTAAATCATGAGCAGTTCTTC
v_gene: TRBV18; d_gene: TRBD1; abundance: NA; j_gene: TRBJ1-1; CDR3aa: CASSPQTGDLNTEAFF; CDR3nt: TGTGCCAGCTCACCCCAGACAGGGGACTTGAACACTGAAGCTTTCTTT
v_gene: TRBV30; d_gene: TRBD1; abundance: NA; j_gene: TRBJ1-5; CDR3aa: CAWTDRALGNQPQHF; CDR3nt: TGTGCCTGGACCGACAGGGCGCTGGGCAATCAGCCCCAGCATTTT
v_gene: TRBV27; d_gene: NA; abundance: NA; j_gene: TRBJ2-7; CDR3aa: CASSLSAQGIYEQYF; CDR3nt: TGTGCCAGCAGTTTATCGGCACAGGGCATCTACGAGCAGTACTTC
v_gene: TRBV27; d_gene: NA; abundance: once; j_gene: TRBJ2-1; CDR3aa: CASSLSLNNEQFF; CDR3nt: TGTGCCAGCAGTCTCTCCCTTAACAATGAGCAGTTCTTC
v_gene: TRBV21-1; d_gene: NA; abundance: NA; j_gene: TRBJ2-3; CDR3aa: CASSPVTEWADTQYF; CDR3nt: TGTGCCAGCAGTCCCGTCACGGAGTGGGCAGATACGCAGTATTTT
v_gene: TRBV14; d_gene: TRBD2; abundance: NA; j_gene: TRBJ2-1; CDR3aa: CASSQRSGEFF; CDR3nt: TGTGCCAGCAGCCAACGAAGCGGGGAGTTCTTC
v_gene: TRBV10-3; d_gene: TRBD1; abundance: few; j_gene: TRBJ2-1; CDR3aa: CAISESPGQGTNEQFF; CDR3nt: TGTGCCATCAGTGAGTCTCCGGGACAGGGTACGAATGAGCAGTTCTTC
v_gene: TRBV5-1; d_gene: TRBD1; abundance: NA; j_gene: TRBJ2-3; CDR3aa: CATSDRGSTDTQYF; CDR3nt: TGCGCCACCTCGGACAGGGGAAGCACAGATACGCAGTATTTT
v_gene: TRBV12-3/TRBV12-4; d_gene: TRBD1; abundance: NA; j_gene: TRBJ1-2; CDR3aa: CASSVPGQGFDTF; CDR3nt: TGTGCCAGCAGTGTCCCGGGACAGGGGTTTGACACCTTC
v_gene: TRBV27; d_gene: TRBD1; abundance: NA; j_gene: TRBJ2-7; CDR3aa: CASSPSGGWNEQYF; CDR3nt: TGTGCCAGCAGTCCATCAGGGGGCTGGAACGAGCAGTACTTC
v_gene: TRBV7-2; d_gene: NA; abundance: NA; j_gene: TRBJ1-6; CDR3aa: CASSSYPTRVHSPLHF; CDR3nt: TGTGCCAGCAGCTCTTACCCCACCCGGGTACATTCACCCCTCCACTTT
v_gene: TRBV5-8; d_gene: TRBD1; abundance: NA; j_gene: TRBJ1-5; CDR3aa: CASSYRQGAKGNQPQHF; CDR3nt: TGTGCCAGCAGCTACCGGCAGGGGGCGAAGGGCAATCAGCCCCAGCATTTT
v_gene: TRBV11-2; d_gene: NA; abundance: NA; j_gene: TRBJ1-1; CDR3aa: CASSLAGGQSTEAFF; CDR3nt: TGTGCCAGCAGCTTAGCCGGGGGGCAATCTACTGAAGCTTTCTTT
v_gene: TRBV19; d_gene: TRBD2; abundance: NA; j_gene: TRBJ2-5; CDR3aa: CASSQGGSIETQYF; CDR3nt: TGTGCCAGTTCCCAGGGAGGGTCGATAGAGACCCAGTACTTC
v_gene: TRBV7-8; d_gene: NA; abundance: NA; j_gene: TRBJ1-6; CDR3aa: CASSLFGEGASPLHF; CDR3nt: TGTGCCAGCAGCCTCTTTGGGGAGGGAGCTTCACCCCTCCACTTT
v_gene: TRBV5-1; d_gene: NA; abundance: NA; j_gene: TRBJ2-5; CDR3aa: CASSLARETQYF; CDR3nt: TGCGCCAGCAGCTTGGCTCGGGAGACCCAGTACTTC
v_gene: TRBV19; d_gene: NA; abundance: NA; j_gene: TRBJ1-5; CDR3aa: CASSISPGHKYSNQPQHF; CDR3nt: TGTGCCAGTAGTATATCCCCGGGACACAAGTATAGCAATCAGCCCCAGCATTTT